Shown below are 32 T cell receptor beta chains from a single sample sequenced in a study of early T cells in non-severe SARS-CoV-2 infection. TCRdb used MiXCR to reprocess the 5' RACE reads, holding one entry per CDR3 protein. The table records about 80,000 distinct CDR3 sequences, approximately 12% of them present only once. The sample taken for sequencing was whole blood. The origin of the receptors is an adult who was a healthcare worker with PCR-confirmed SARS-CoV-2 infection or an uninfected control (not recorded which).

V gene TRBV20-1 combines with J gene TRBJ2-1; 13 nucleotides line up with TRBD2. The CDR3 contains 17 residues. V was pared by 0 bases and J by 4 bases, with 6 bases of the junction left unmatched. Germline lookup yields CDR1 DFQATT and CDR2 SNEGSKA (reference sequence). CDR3: CSARDLLAGGGYNEQFF. The CDR3 DNA sequence: TGCAGTGCTAGAGATCTACTAGCGGGAGGGGGGTACAATGAGCAGTTCTTC.

Only a few counts were recorded for this clonotype. J is TRBJ2-7 and V is TRBV5-1; weak D call: TRBD1 (6 bases). Germline-derived CDR1 and CDR2 are SGHRS and YFSETQ. V was cut by 4 bases and J by 5 bases, with 16 bases left in between. This CDR3 spans 14 amino acids. The DNA of the CDR3 is TGCGCCAGCAGCCCCGGGACACCGACCGACGAGCAGTACTTC. This encodes CASSPGTPTDEQYF.

This clonotype was counted between two and nine times. The chain has TRBV7-3 and TRBJ2-5; D uncertain. V was cut by 5 bases and J by 5 bases, with 9 bases left in between. This CDR3 comprises 12 residues. Germline-derived CDR1 and CDR2 are SGHTA and FQGTGA. The CDR3 is CASSRVQETQYF. The CDR3, as DNA: TGTGCCAGCAGCCGAGTCCAGGAGACCCAGTACTTC.

The table lists this clonotype with many counts. The chain joins TRBV7-3 to TRBJ2-2; no clear D. V was shortened by 3 bases and J by 7 bases, with 9 bases between the two germline ends. CDR1 and CDR2 (germline): SGHTA, FQGTGA. The CDR3 extends over 13 amino acids. CDR3 sequence reads: CASSFTTGGELFF. In nucleotides, the CDR3 is TGTGCCAGCAGCTTTACCACGGGCGGGGAGCTGTTTTTT.

The chain links TRBV28 to TRBJ2-7, with D maybe TRBD2 (6 bases). CDR1 and CDR2 from the germline V gene are MDHEN and SYDVKM. The CDR3 is made up of 17 amino acids. Trimming cost V 4 bases and J 6 bases, with 25 bases left between them. CDR3 nucleotides: TGTGCCAGCAGTTCCTCTCTTTCGGCTAGCGAAAGATTCGAGCAGTACTTC. Encoded protein: CASSSSLSASERFEQYF.

Many counts were recorded for this clonotype. This chain uses TRBV27 with TRBJ2-4; 13 bases are a match to TRBD2. This CDR3 has 15 residues. Per the germline V gene, CDR1 is MNHEY and CDR2 is SMNVEV (reference sequence). V shed 7 bases, J shed 4 bases, and the junction held 4 bases outside the gene matches. CDR3 amino acids: CASTQLAGGKNIQYF. CDR3 coding DNA: TGTGCCAGCACCCAACTAGCGGGAGGGAAAAACATTCAGTACTTC.

This chain links TRBV5-1 with TRBJ2-2; D uncertain. Germline-derived CDR1 and CDR2 are SGHRS and YFSETQ. The length of the CDR3 is 16 residues. The V end was cut by 2 bases, the J end by 3 bases, with 14 bases between. For the CDR3, the DNA is TGCGCCAGCAGCTTTACTATCCCGGCGGACACCGGGGAGCTGTTTTTT. It codes for CASSFTIPADTGELFF.

The genes are TRBV29-1 and TRBJ1-2, with a possible D match to TRBD1 (6 bases). The CDR3 runs to 12 residues. Germline V CDR1 and CDR2: SQVTM, ANQGSEA. V was pared by 7 bases and J by 10 bases, with 19 bases between. The CDR3 loop reads CSAVVDSAIYTF. The CDR3 DNA reads TGCAGCGCCGTGGTGGACAGCGCAATCTACACCTTC.

This clonotype was observed many times. V gene TRBV9 combines with J gene TRBJ2-3; TRBD2 agrees at 10 bases. Germline V gene data show CDR1 as SGDLS and CDR2 as YYNGEE. This CDR3 has 14 amino acids. Trimming at V came to 3 bases and at J to 5 bases, leaving 3 bases not matched to a gene. The CDR3, as DNA: TGTGCCAGCAGCGCTAGCGGGAGAGAAGATACGCAGTATTTT. Amino acid sequence: CASSASGREDTQYF.

The chain carries TRBV18 and TRBJ2-1; D is unclear. Trimming removed 3 bases from V and 10 bases from J, with 10 bases in between. The CDR3 totals 12 residues. Germline CDR1 reads KGHSH; CDR2 reads LQKENI. In DNA form, the CDR3 reads TGTGCCAGCTCACCTGGTGTGAGGGAGCAGTTCTTC. This sequence encodes CASSPGVREQFF.

This clonotype was counted between two and nine times. The chain recombines TRBV20-1 with TRBJ1-2; D is perhaps TRBD1 (5 bases). Trimming pared 4 bases from V and 5 bases from J, leaving 17 bases between. The CDR3 covers 14 residues. Germline CDR1 DFQATT, CDR2 SNEGSKA (reference sequence). CDR3: CSATRQAGTYGYTF. The CDR3 region has the DNA TGCAGTGCTACGCGCCAGGCAGGGACTTATGGCTACACCTTC.

This clonotype was detected only a few times. The chain has TRBV28 and TRBJ1-1; the D is unclear. The ends were cut back, 8 bases at V and 1 base at J, with 11 bases in the middle. Germline V CDR1 and CDR2: MDHEN, SYDVKM. This CDR3 is 13 amino acids long. CDR3 sequence reads: CASVDGSNTEAFF. In DNA, the CDR3 is TGTGCCAGCGTGGACGGTTCGAACACTGAAGCTTTCTTT.

This clonotype was seen more than once but under ten times. J is TRBJ2-5 and V is TRBV6-5, with 8 positions matching TRBD1. The CDR3 runs to 16 residues. The germline V gene has CDR1 MNHEY and CDR2 SVGAGI. The V and J ends lost 3 bases and 4 bases, in that order; junction bases with no gene match: 10. As DNA, the CDR3 is TGTGCCAGCAGTTATGGGACAGGCCTCCGGGGAGAGACCCAGTACTTC. Encoded protein: CASSYGTGLRGETQYF.

This clonotype was seen at least ten times. V gene TRBV6-6 combines with J gene TRBJ2-1, with D hard to call. CDR1 and CDR2 (germline): MNHNY, SVGAGI (reference sequence). Trimming took 6 bases from V and 10 from J, leaving 10 bases between them. The CDR3 is made up of 11 amino acids. The CDR3 spells CASSPLAEQFF. In nucleotides, the CDR3 is TGTGCCAGCAGCCCTTTAGCAGAGCAGTTCTTC.

This clonotype was counted many times. V usage is TRBV5-4 and J usage is TRBJ2-5, with no clear D. Germline V gene data show CDR1 as SGHNT and CDR2 as YYREEE (reference sequence). Trimming removed 0 bases from V and 5 bases from J, with 5 bases in between. This CDR3 has 12 amino acids. CDR3 nucleotides: TGTGCCAGCAGCTTGGAGTCGGAGACCCAGTACTTC. Translating it yields CASSLESETQYF. The entire variable domain, with the rest obtained from reference TRBV5-4 and TRBJ2-5, is as follows: ETGVTQSPTHLIKTRGQQVTLRCSSQSGHNTVSWYQQALGQGPQFIFQYYREEENGRGNFPPRFSGLQFPNYSSELNVNALELDDSALYLCASSLESETQYFGPGTRLLVL.

This clonotype was detected a few times. The chain combines TRBV20-1 with TRBJ1-2; 9 bases align to TRBD1. V was pared by 6 bases and J by 5 bases, with 13 bases of the junction left unmatched. CDR1 DFQATT and CDR2 SNEGSKA come from the germline V gene (reference sequence). The CDR3 consists of 15 residues. CDR3 amino acids: CSAGGQGSSGYGYTF. The DNA of the CDR3 is TGCAGTGCGGGTGGACAGGGGTCCTCAGGGTATGGCTACACCTTC.

The table lists this clonotype with a few counts. CDR3 coding DNA: TGTGCCAGCAGTCTCGACGGGACTAGCGCGTTAAAGTACGAGCAGTACTTC. The encoded protein is CASSLDGTSALKYEQYF. The chain links TRBV27 to TRBJ2-7; 10 bases are a match to TRBD2. J lost 4 bases, V lost 5 bases, and 14 bases had no gene match. From germline, CDR1 is MNHEY and CDR2 SMNVEV (reference sequence). CDR3 length equals 17 residues.

The chain uses TRBV6-6 and TRBJ1-1; the match to TRBD1 covers 7 bases. Germline V gives CDR1 MNHNY, CDR2 SVGAGI (reference sequence). The V segment lost 0 bases and the J segment 4 bases; nucleotides outside the gene matches: 5. CDR3 length: 15 amino acids. For the CDR3, the DNA is TGTGCCAGCAGTTACTCAGGCGCAGGGGGCACTGAAGCTTTCTTT. Residues: CASSYSGAGGTEAFF.

In this sample, this clonotype turned up many times. This chain joins TRBV20-1 and TRBJ2-1; the match to TRBD2 covers 11 bases. This CDR3 has 15 residues. V lost 5 bases and J lost 1; bases outside the gene matches: 4. The germline gives CDR1 DFQATT, CDR2 SNEGSKA (reference sequence). The CDR3 here is CSASASGRSYNEQFF. The CDR3 region has the DNA TGCAGTGCTTCCGCTAGCGGGAGGTCCTACAATGAGCAGTTCTTC.

This clonotype appeared many times. V and J are TRBV7-8 and TRBJ2-5, with 11 bases that match TRBD2. Per the germline V gene, CDR1 is SGHVS and CDR2 is FQNEAQ. With V trimmed by 7 bases and J by 2 bases, 6 bases remained unmatched. CDR3 size: 15 residues. The CDR3 sequence is CASTIAGGGQETQYF. The CDR3 region has the DNA TGTGCCAGCACAATAGCGGGAGGGGGACAAGAGACCCAGTACTTC.

This clonotype was counted many times. The chain uses TRBV2 and TRBJ2-3; 11 bases fit TRBD2. Germline V lookup: CDR1 SNHLY, CDR2 FYNNEI. With 4 bases clipped from V and 3 bases from J, the junction kept 0 bases outside the gene matches. The CDR3 covers 14 residues. The CDR3 here is CASSGTSGTDTQYF. The DNA of the CDR3 is TGTGCCAGCAGTGGGACTAGCGGGACAGATACGCAGTATTTT.

The chain uses TRBV12-3 or TRBV12-4 and TRBJ2-7; D not resolved. V lost 3 bases and J 0 bases, leaving 12 bases between the germline ends. CDR3 length: 15 residues. The CDR3 nucleotides are TGTGCCAGCAGTTTTACCACTTCCAGCTCCTACGAGCAGTACTTC. Translated, it gives CASSFTTSSSYEQYF.

With respect to this clonotype: A much larger clone differs from this one at a single base, so this may be a read error. This chain uses TRBV4-2 with TRBJ2-7, with 7 nucleotides matching TRBD2. There are 18 residues in the CDR3. CDR1 is LGHNA, CDR2 YNFKEQ, per germline. This chain's CDR3 is CASNQNFLSGASSYEQYF. As DNA, the CDR3 is TGTGCCAGCAACCAAAATTTCCTCAGCGGGGCAAGCTCCTACGAGCAGTACTTC.

In this sample, this clonotype turned up a few times. The rearrangement uses TRBV7-8 and TRBJ2-3; D is perhaps TRBD1 (5 bases). This CDR3 has 14 amino acids. V was pared by 3 bases and J by 2 bases, with 9 bases between. The V gene's germline CDR1 is SGHVS and CDR2 FQNEAQ. CDR3 nucleotides: TGTGCCAGCAGCTTGGACACAATCACAGATACGCAGTATTTT. Protein: CASSLDTITDTQYF.

This clonotype was counted many times. CDR3 amino acids: CASSPGNTGELFF. The CDR3 coding sequence is TGTGCCAGCTCACCGGGGAACACCGGGGAGCTGTTTTTT. This chain links TRBV7-3 with TRBJ2-2; D unclear. CDR1 and CDR2 from the germline V gene are SGHTA and FQGTGA. The V end was cut by 8 bases, the J end by 1 base, with 8 bases between. The CDR3 spans 13 residues.

J is TRBJ2-7 and V is TRBV29-1; no firm D call. CDR1 SQVTM and CDR2 ANQGSEA come from the germline V gene. CDR3 length: 13 amino acids. The ends were cut back, 1 base at V and 5 bases at J, with 12 bases in the middle. The CDR3 DNA follows: TGCAGCGTTGAAGCCTACAGCTCGAACGAGCAGTACTTC. Translating it yields CSVEAYSSNEQYF.

J is TRBJ2-1 and V is TRBV2, with 7 bases aligning to TRBD1. CDR3 length: 15 residues. The germline CDR1 and CDR2 sequences are SNHLY and FYNNEI. Losses at the gene ends were 11 bases for V and 2 bases for J; bases not matched to a gene: 12. The CDR3 is CAQTKGAGAYNEQFF. CDR3 coding DNA: TGTGCCCAAACCAAGGGGGCTGGGGCCTACAATGAGCAGTTCTTC.

V is TRBV15 and J is TRBJ2-1, with TRBD1 identical over 7 bases. Germline assignment: CDR1 LNHNV and CDR2 YYDKDF (reference sequence). The CDR3 consists of 17 residues. Trimming at V came to 3 bases and at J to 0 bases, leaving 8 bases not matched to a gene. The CDR3 DNA is TGTGCCACCAGCAGTCCGCCGGGACAGAGCTCCTACAATGAGCAGTTCTTC. Residues: CATSSPPGQSSYNEQFF.

The table lists this clonotype with many counts. The chain recombines TRBV9 with TRBJ2-1; 7 bases are a match to TRBD2. This CDR3 is 15 amino acids long. Unmatched junction bases numbered 9, after V lost 4 bases and J lost 5 bases. Germline CDR1 reads SGDLS; CDR2 reads YYNGEE. Written as DNA, the CDR3 is TGTGCCAGCAGCCCCCGAACTAGCGCCAACAATGAGCAGTTCTTC. It specifies CASSPRTSANNEQFF. The complete variable domain, with remaining parts taken from reference TRBV9 and TRBJ2-1, reads DSGVTQTPKHLITATGQRVTLRCSPRSGDLSVYWYQQSLDQGLQFLIQYYNGEERAKGNILERFSAQQFPDLHSELNLSSLELGDSALYFCASSPRTSANNEQFFGPGTRLTVL.

This chain links TRBV27 with TRBJ2-2; weak D call: TRBD1 (6 bases). There are 15 residues in the CDR3. The germline V gene encodes CDR1 MNHEY and CDR2 SMNVEV (reference sequence). Trimming removed 3 bases at V and 7 bases at J, with 15 bases between. CDR3 residues: CASSLAQGEVGELFF. CDR3 DNA sequence: TGTGCCAGCAGTTTGGCACAGGGCGAGGTCGGGGAGCTGTTTTTT.

A note on this clonotype: This may be a read error: a much more frequent sequence differs by one nucleotide. The genes are TRBV20-1 and TRBJ2-7, with 8 bases that match TRBD1. Germline V lookup: CDR1 DFQATT, CDR2 SNEGSKA (reference sequence). The CDR3 is made up of 12 amino acids. The CDR3 region is CGATLQGGEQYF. CDR3 coding DNA: TGCGGTGCTACATTACAGGGGGGCGAGCAGTACTTC.

The chain combines TRBV5-1 with TRBJ1-1; possible D gene TRBD1, 6 bases. Germline V gene data show CDR1 as SGHRS and CDR2 as YFSETQ. V lost 2 bases and J lost 8, with 13 bases in between. There are 13 residues in the CDR3. CDR3 amino acids: CASSLGDTREAFF. CDR3 coding DNA: TGCGCCAGCAGCTTAGGGGACACCCGGGAAGCTTTCTTT.